This paragraph reports one T cell receptor beta chain. Its antigen is unknown. No clone much larger than this one lies a single base away; base qualities are absent. At diagnosis, tumor, uninvolved tumor-adjacent lung and peripheral blood were collected and then preserved as a mix of FFPE and fresh-frozen material. For TCR repertoire profiling, the blood samples were analyzed as peripheral blood mononuclear cells. This sample stems from a study of T cells in localized non-small cell lung cancer (dated by TCRdb to about 2020). Turning to the overall study: Comparing tumors with uninvolved tumor-adjacent lungs, the study looked at the T cell repertoires of approximately 240 patients with early-stage NSCLC. The cohort comprised around 240 treatment-naïve NSCLC patients with resected, localized lung tumors. NSCLC patients had a mean age of roughly 66 years, and around 140 were male and over 85 female. The research as a whole found: A median of about 55 of the top 100 tumor clones were detected in paired uninvolved adjacent lung, and about 29 of these tumor clones were also found among the top 100 clones of the paired uninvolved adjacent lung. Because the study design was exploratory, TCR variables were selected using unadjusted p-values without false-discovery rate correction. Longer overall survival was associated with higher blood T cell density, whereas shorter survival was associated with higher adjacent-lung clonality. Because multi-region tumor sequencing was not done, intratumor heterogeneity could not be ruled out. Uninvolved tumor-adjacent lung showed the highest T cell clonality, higher than tumor, which suggests more focused antigenic responses in the uninvolved tumor-adjacent lung.

The immunoSEQ Assay was used to sequence TCR beta CDR3 regions from DNA. The original methods were these. T cell density was computed as TCR beta template counts normalized to usable DNA estimated by amplifying housekeeping genes. Using the preseqR package, richness was estimated by extrapolating to 120,000 templates for tissue samples and 400,000 templates for PBMC samples. Clonality was defined by subtracting Pielou's evenness from one. Tissue-enriched TCRs were identified by differential abundance testing using productive amino-acid clonotypes, minimum total count 5 and alpha 0.1. The Jaccard Index and the Morisita Overlap Index were used to measure repertoire overlap between compartments. GLIPH grouped TCR beta CDR3s together with public tetramer-defined viral CDR3s, and a viral motif had to include at least three viral sequences and also show V-gene enrichment. This immuneACCESS table, as held by TCRdb, lists in-frame sequences with V and J called but not all clones. Of the missing ones, under half trace to an unresolved V gene in checked studies; the others have no known cause. The V and J calls and clone size were taken over from that table, and D and trimming were inferred from the DNA. This sample lists tens of thousands of clones; about 90% were detected once. The ten largest clonotypes hold less than 20% of the sample.

From V the trimming removes 2 bases and from J it removes 5 bases, while the gene matches leave 7 bases of the junction unaccounted for. The germline V gene (reference sequence) specifies SEHNR as CDR1 and FQNEAQ as CDR2. The CDR3 goes from the cysteine to the phenylalanine over 16 residues. Of all the DNA, just the CDR3 is kept, 48 bases in frame from base 1. The sequence derives from a man aged 35 to 69 with stage III lung adenocarcinoma. The sequence links TRBV7-9 to TRBJ1-4, with 8 bases matching TRBD1. Material: peripheral blood mononuclear cells, obtained before any cancer treatment. The CDR3 amino acid sequence is: CASSLPKGQGNEKLFF. The DNA sequence reads TGTGCCAGCAGCTTACCGAAAGGACAGGGAAATGAAAAACTGTTTTTT.